This entry lists 29 T cell receptor beta chains sequenced from one sample in a study of regulatory T cells in long-lasting Graves disease. Indicated time point: persistent/refractory GD, antithyroid drugs over 5 years with positive TRAb. RNA extracted from PBMCs served as the sequencing template. Building the TCR beta libraries relied on iRepertoire HTBI primers, and CDR3 regions underwent Arm-PCR. TCRdb re-called the multiplex PCR reads through MiXCR, storing one row per CDR3 protein. This table holds about 660,000 distinct CDR3 sequences, roughly 30% found once. The sequences come from peripheral blood mononuclear cells (PBMCs), collected when the disease was refractory, from a patient treated with antithyroid drugs. The receptors derive from a female donor with Graves disease.

This clonotype turned up a few times. The genes are TRBV6-1 and TRBJ1-2; D is ambiguous. Germline CDR1 MNHNS, CDR2 SASEGT. V was pared by 4 bases and J by 8 bases, with 14 bases between. This CDR3 has 13 residues. The CDR3 DNA is TGTGCCAGCAGTGGACGAGAGACCGCAGGCTACACCTTC. Its translation: CASSGRETAGYTF.

The table lists this clonotype with a count of one. J is TRBJ1-4 and V is TRBV7-9, with D unresolved. The CDR3 spans 16 residues. The germline V and J ends were trimmed by 5 bases and 6 bases, with 19 bases remaining between them. CDR1 and CDR2 from the germline V gene are SEHNR and FQNEAQ (reference sequence). This CDR3 is CASSEIDWTADEKLFF. The CDR3 DNA reads TGTGCCAGCAGCGAGATAGACTGGACTGCGGATGAAAAACTGTTTTTT.

V is TRBV29-1 and J is TRBJ2-5; weak D call: TRBD1 (6 bases). The CDR3 totals 14 residues. Trimming removed 4 bases from V and 5 bases from J, with 17 bases in between. Germline assignment: CDR1 SQVTM and CDR2 ANQGSEA. Here the CDR3 DNA reads TGCAGCGTTGTAGGCAGGGGACCCTTTGAGACCCAGTACTTC. Translating it yields CSVVGRGPFETQYF. Based on the CDR3 plus reference TRBV29-1 and TRBJ2-5, the full variable domain is SAVISQKPSRDICQRGTSLTIQCQVDSQVTMMFWYRQQPGQSLTLIATANQGSEATYESGFVIDKFPISRPNLTFSTLTVSNMSPEDSSIYLCSVVGRGPFETQYFGPGTRLLVL.

The chain employs TRBV30 and TRBJ1-1; D gene unclear. The CDR3 has 13 residues. The V gene's germline CDR1 is GTSNPN and CDR2 SVGIG (reference sequence). Trimming took off 0 bases at V and 1 base at J, with 6 bases between the two ends. The CDR3 sequence: CAWSVQKNTEAFF. The CDR3 DNA reads TGTGCCTGGAGTGTACAGAAGAACACTGAAGCTTTCTTT.

In its sample, this clonotype was seen once. The chain combines TRBV5-1 with TRBJ2-7, with D hard to call. This CDR3 is built from 15 residues. Trimming shortened V by 0 bases and J by 3 bases, and 13 bases separated the two germline ends. Per germline, CDR1 SGHRS and CDR2 YFSETQ. This CDR3 is CASSLGPVGDYEQYF. CDR3 bases: TGCGCCAGCAGCTTGGGGCCCGTTGGGGACTACGAGCAGTACTTC.

This clonotype was picked up a small number of times. The DNA for the CDR3 is TGCAGTGCTAGAAGGGCCGGGTTGAAGTACGAGCAGTACTTC. Translated, it gives CSARRAGLKYEQYF. V usage is TRBV20-1 and J usage is TRBJ2-7; no clear D. Germline loops: CDR1 DFQATT, CDR2 SNEGSKA (reference sequence). Between the trimmed V and J ends, which lost 2 bases and 4 bases, there was a span of 15 bases. This CDR3 region has 14 residues.

The chain uses TRBV28 and TRBJ1-1; D remains ambiguous. The V gene's germline CDR1 is MDHEN and CDR2 SYDVKM. CDR3 length: 14 amino acids. V dropped 8 bases and J dropped 4 bases, with 17 bases sitting between them. The CDR3 DNA reads as TGTGCCAGCGAAAAAAGGCCCCGCGCCACTGAAGCTTTCTTT. This gives the protein CASEKRPRATEAFF.

This rearrangement joins TRBV20-1 to TRBJ1-4; TRBD1 might be the D (5 bases). The CDR3 has 14 amino acids. V lost 1 base and J lost 7, with 13 bases in between. Germline values: CDR1 DFQATT, CDR2 SNEGSKA (reference sequence). CDR3 coding DNA: TGCAGTGCTAGAGTACCAGGGAGTGGTGAAAAACTGTTTTTT. Its translation is CSARVPGSGEKLFF.

V usage is TRBV6-1 and J usage is TRBJ1-3; maybe TRBD1 (6 bases). Germline lookup yields CDR1 MNHNS and CDR2 SASEGT. The CDR3 is 16 amino acids. Trimming removed 6 bases at V and 2 bases at J, with 17 bases between. CDR3 coding DNA: TGTGCCAGCAGATCTCCACAGGGATCTGCTGGAAACACCATATATTTT. This encodes CASRSPQGSAGNTIYF.

This clonotype was recorded a few times. The gene calls are TRBV5-1 and TRBJ1-1; no definite D call. Trimming took 4 bases from V and 2 from J, leaving 9 bases between them. The CDR3 is made up of 13 amino acids. Germline-derived CDR1 and CDR2 are SGHRS and YFSETQ. The chain's CDR3 is CASSEGFNTEAFF. In DNA form, the CDR3 reads TGCGCCAGCAGCGAGGGATTTAACACTGAAGCTTTCTTT.

This clonotype was counted a few times. The chain carries TRBV28 and TRBJ1-1, with D unresolved. The CDR3 runs 14 residues. Between the trimmed V and J ends, which lost 10 bases and 6 bases, there was a span of 21 bases. Germline CDR1 is MDHEN and CDR2 is SYDVKM. The CDR3 is CATLPHTAWAEAFF. CDR3 bases: TGTGCCACCTTACCCCACACCGCTTGGGCTGAAGCTTTCTTT.

In this sample, this clonotype turned up a few times. Here the CDR3 DNA reads TGTGCCAGCAGTGAACAGGGGCCTGGAAACACCATATATTTT. It encodes CASSEQGPGNTIYF. This rearrangement joins TRBV6-1 to TRBJ1-3; TRBD1 might be the D (6 bases). Germline-derived CDR1 and CDR2 are MNHNS and SASEGT. V was cut by 2 bases and J by 2 bases, with 7 bases left in between. The CDR3 contains 14 residues.

Worth noting for this clonotype: At one of its ends the junction is not consistent with the germline gene, which may arise from a read error. The chain joins TRBV5-1 to TRBJ1-4; 10 positions match TRBD1. Germline CDR1 is SGHRS and CDR2 is YFSETQ. CDR3 length: 14 residues. The CDR3 loop reads CASSSDRGREKLFF. In DNA, the CDR3 is TGTGCCAGCAGCTCCGACAGGGGGCGAGAAAAACTGTTTTTT. Looking up the rest from reference TRBV5-1 and TRBJ1-4 gives the full variable domain: KAGVTQTPRYLIKTRGQQVTLSCSPISGHRSVSWYQQTPGQGLQFLFEYFSETQRNKGNFPGRFSGRQFSNSRSEMNVSTLELGDSALYLCASSSDRGREKLFFGSGTQLSVL.

This clonotype was seen only a few times. V and J are TRBV29-1 and TRBJ2-6; 9 nucleotides line up with TRBD1. The CDR3 spans 14 residues. The trim removed 6 bases at V and 2 bases at J, leaving 2 bases unmatched. Germline V gene sequence: CDR1 SQVTM, CDR2 ANQGSEA. In nucleotides, the CDR3 is TGCAGCGTGAGGGACAGGGCTGGGGCCAACGTCCTGACTTTC. It yields the protein CSVRDRAGANVLTF.

The V gene is TRBV11-2, the J gene TRBJ1-1; 7 nucleotides line up with TRBD1. The germline gives CDR1 SGHAT, CDR2 FQNNGV. V dropped 4 bases and J dropped 11; count of bases not matched to a gene: 10. The CDR3 totals 13 residues. The CDR3 nucleotides are TGTGCCAGCAGCTCCCTCAGGGGGACAGCCGCTTTCTTT. Translating gives CASSSLRGTAAFF.

This clonotype was seen ten or more times. The chain links TRBV28 to TRBJ1-1; D is possibly TRBD1 (5 bases). V dropped 8 bases and J dropped 4 bases, with 17 bases sitting between them. The CDR3 is 14 residues long. Looked up from germline, CDR1 is MDHEN and CDR2 is SYDVKM. CDR3 nucleotide sequence: TGTGCCAGCCTACCTTGGCAGGGTATCACTGAAGCTTTCTTT. Translation: CASLPWQGITEAFF.

V is TRBV29-1 and J is TRBJ2-7; tentatively, D is TRBD1 (5 bases). Trimming left V 0 bases short and J 3 bases short, with 12 bases between. CDR1 and CDR2 (germline): SQVTM, ANQGSEA. The CDR3 covers 14 residues. CDR3 amino acids: CSVEDRDRHYEQYF. The CDR3 DNA sequence: TGCAGCGTTGAAGATCGCGACAGACACTACGAGCAGTACTTC.

A remark on this clonotype: A read error is possible here, since a much larger clone lies one base away. The chain couples TRBV12-3 or TRBV12-4 to TRBJ2-7; 7 nucleotides match TRBD2. The CDR3 spans 14 residues. In DNA, the CDR3 is TGTTCCAGCAGTTTCCGAACTAGCGCTCGGGAGCAGTACTTC. Translation: CSSSFRTSAREQYF.

This clonotype was observed a handful of times. This chain joins TRBV25-1 and TRBJ1-6, with TRBD1 identical over 7 bases. Germline CDR1 MGHDK, CDR2 SYGVNS. The CDR3 has 14 amino acids. V dropped 7 bases and J dropped 7; count of bases not matched to a gene: 7. The CDR3 coding sequence is TGTGCCAGCACCTCACAGGGGAGGAATTCACCCCTCCACTTT. This sequence encodes CASTSQGRNSPLHF.

The sample holds many counts of this clonotype. The genes are TRBV12-3 or TRBV12-4 and TRBJ2-2; 8 positions match TRBD2. V lost 6 bases to trimming and J lost 3 bases; unmatched junction nucleotides: 6. The CDR3 length is 15 residues. The CDR3 sequence is CASSSSGKYTGELFF. CDR3 DNA sequence: TGTGCCAGCAGCAGTAGCGGGAAGTACACCGGGGAGCTGTTTTTT.

This chain connects TRBV5-4 to TRBJ1-2; weak D call: TRBD1 (5 bases). Trimming stripped 0 bases from V and 4 bases from J, with 13 bases between. CDR3 length: 15 residues. Looked up from germline, CDR1 is SGHNT and CDR2 is YYREEE (reference sequence). CDR3 nucleotides: TGTGCCAGCAGCTTGGGGCAGGCTGGGGCCTATGGCTACACCTTC. Translating it yields CASSLGQAGAYGYTF.

V and J are TRBV14 and TRBJ2-2; 16 nucleotides agree with TRBD2. This CDR3 region has 21 residues. V was clipped by 4 bases and J by 5 bases; unmatched bases: 16. Per germline, CDR1 SGHDN and CDR2 FVKESK. The CDR3 loop reads CASSRLGTSGRAPGWTGELFF. The DNA for the CDR3 is TGTGCCAGCAGCCGACTTGGGACTAGCGGGAGGGCCCCCGGATGGACCGGGGAGCTGTTTTTT.

This clonotype showed up many times. The chain has TRBV15 and TRBJ1-1; the D is unclear. The germline V gene has CDR1 LNHNV and CDR2 YYDKDF (reference sequence). V shed 0 bases and J shed 2 bases, with 10 bases lying between them. The CDR3 length is 15 residues. Written as DNA, the CDR3 is TGTGCCACCAGCAGAGATGTAGCAGCAAACACTGAAGCTTTCTTT. Translating gives CATSRDVAANTEAFF.

The J gene is TRBJ1-1, the V gene TRBV24-1, with D tentatively TRBD1 (5 bases). The V end was cut by 6 bases, the J end by 11 bases, with 15 bases between. Germline lookup yields CDR1 KGHDR and CDR2 SFDVKD. CDR3 length: 12 amino acids. The CDR3 nucleotides are TGTGCCACCAGTCGAGACCCGGGGGATGCTTTCTTT. Translated, it gives CATSRDPGDAFF.

This clonotype has more than one count but fewer than ten. The V gene is TRBV6-1, the J gene TRBJ1-5; 10 positions agree with TRBD1. Germline V gene lookup returns CDR1 MNHNS and CDR2 SASEGT. After removal of 4 bases from V and 2 bases from J, the junction contained 5 bases not matched to a gene. The CDR3 extends over 16 amino acids. CDR3 nucleotide sequence: TGTGCCAGCAGTGTTGGGACAGGGGACGGCAATCAGCCCCAGCATTTT. Protein sequence: CASSVGTGDGNQPQHF.

This clonotype was seen only a few times. DNA of the CDR3: TGCGCCAGCAGCTTTGTCTTTGAGAGCGAAAAACTGTTTTTT. Protein sequence: CASSFVFESEKLFF. The chain is built from TRBV5-1 and TRBJ1-4; no firm D call. The CDR3 has 14 amino acids. In germline, CDR1 is SGHRS, CDR2 YFSETQ. Trimming cost V 2 bases and J 8 bases, with 13 bases left between them.

Many counts were recorded for this clonotype. The chain uses TRBV6-5 and TRBJ1-1, with no clear D. Germline assignment: CDR1 MNHEY and CDR2 SVGAGI. This CDR3 contains 11 residues. With 1 base removed from V and 3 bases from J, the gap between germline ends came to 0 bases. CDR3 coding DNA: TGTGCCAGCAGTTACTACACTGAAGCTTTCTTT. As protein: CASSYYTEAFF.

This clonotype was recorded a few times. The chain combines TRBV5-5 with TRBJ2-5; TRBD1 matches at 8 bases. The CDR3 spans 15 residues. Germline CDR1 and CDR2: SGHKS and YYEKEE (reference sequence). J lost 1 base, V lost 7 bases, and 9 bases had no gene match. CDR3 amino acids: CASAFRTGLQETQYF. CDR3 DNA sequence: TGTGCCAGCGCTTTTCGGACAGGGCTCCAAGAGACCCAGTACTTC.

This chain connects TRBV27 to TRBJ2-1; 9 nucleotides match TRBD2. This CDR3 is 15 amino acids long. CDR1 is MNHEY, CDR2 SMNVEV, per germline (reference sequence). V lost 4 bases and J lost 4; bases outside the gene matches: 5. CDR3 coding DNA: TGTGCCAGCAGTTCGGGACTAGCCTTGTACAATGAGCAGTTCTTC. Translating gives CASSSGLALYNEQFF.